The clone carrying this T cell receptor beta chain was counted between two and nine times. V lost 5 bases, J lost 6 bases, and 10 bases lay in between. The germline CDR1 and CDR2 sequences are MGHDK and SYGVNS. The CDR3 extends over 12 amino acids. These data come from a study of blood T cell repertoires in COVID-19. Study-wide background: The samples span acute and convalescent COVID-19 from the United States, Italy and Spain. Sample material is recorded as cDNA or gDNA derived from T cells, B-cell-depleted T cells, or PBMCs.

Authors' methods: Nucleated cell counts were estimated from reference gene primer amplification. Libraries were prepared by immunoSEQ multiplex PCR; TCRdb keeps only in-frame clonotypes and omits some of them. V, J and clone size are those of that table, while D and trimming were read from the DNA. The table records approximately 200,000 clones, 85% of them present only once. Source material: peripheral blood. The chain joins TRBV25-1 to TRBJ1-2, with D possibly being TRBD1 (6 bases). This sequence was found in a man in his fifties or sixties who had recovered from COVID-19. The CDR3 spells CASSRNRDGYTF. CDR3 DNA sequence: TGTGCCAGCAGTAGAAACAGGGATGGCTACACCTTC.